This record looks at one T cell receptor beta chain sequence and its context. The data originate from a study of blood T cell repertoires in COVID-19. Study-level background: The samples span acute and convalescent COVID-19 from the United States, Italy and Spain. Nucleic acid was either cDNA or gDNA, and it came from T cells, B-cell-depleted T cells, or PBMCs.

V lost 8 bases and J lost 7, with 14 bases in between. The CDR3 consists of 13 residues. In the authors' methods: Using reference gene primer amplification, nucleated cell counts were estimated. Profiling relied on immunoSEQ multiplex PCR, and the TCRdb table lists in-frame clones only, not all of them. For V, J and clone size, that table is used; D and trimming come from the DNA. The repertoire holds 150,000 to 200,000 clones, around nine tenths seen once, with about 22% in the top ten. The sample comprised peripheral blood. This clonotype was sampled from a man in his sixties with active or convalescent COVID-19. The chain couples TRBV12-3 or TRBV12-4 to TRBJ2-2; the D gene is possibly TRBD1 (8 bases). The CDR3 sequence is CASAQGGVGELFF. CDR3 bases: TGTGCCAGCGCACAGGGGGGGGTCGGGGAGCTGTTTTTT.